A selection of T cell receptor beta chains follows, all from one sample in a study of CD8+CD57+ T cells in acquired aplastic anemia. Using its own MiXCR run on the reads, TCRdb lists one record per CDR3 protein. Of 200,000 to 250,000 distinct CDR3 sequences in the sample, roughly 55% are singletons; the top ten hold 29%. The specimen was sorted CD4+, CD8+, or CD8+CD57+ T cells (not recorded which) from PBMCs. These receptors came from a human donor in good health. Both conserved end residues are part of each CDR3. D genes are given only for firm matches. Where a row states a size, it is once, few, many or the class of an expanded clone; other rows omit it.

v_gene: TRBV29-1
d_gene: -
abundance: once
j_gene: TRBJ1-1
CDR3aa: CSVDRGADAEAFF
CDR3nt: TGCAGCGTTGATCGGGGGGCAGACGCTGAAGCTTTCTTT

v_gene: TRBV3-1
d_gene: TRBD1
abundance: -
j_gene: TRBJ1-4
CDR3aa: CAGSHPGQGTNEKLFF
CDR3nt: TGTGCCGGCAGCCATCCCGGACAGGGTACTAATGAAAAACTGTTTTTT

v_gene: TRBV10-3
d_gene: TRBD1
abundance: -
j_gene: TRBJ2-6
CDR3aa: CAISESGQVVSGANVLTF
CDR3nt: TGTGCCATCAGTGAGTCGGGACAGGTAGTCTCTGGGGCCAACGTCCTGACTTTC

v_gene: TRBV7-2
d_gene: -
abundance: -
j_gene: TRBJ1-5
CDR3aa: CASSLDPSNQPQHF
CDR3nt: TGTGCCAGCAGCTTAGACCCGAGCAATCAGCCCCAGCATTTT

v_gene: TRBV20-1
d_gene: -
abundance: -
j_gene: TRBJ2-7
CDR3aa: CSASSIMGASYEQYF
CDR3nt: TGCAGTGCCAGTAGTATCATGGGGGCTTCCTACGAGCAGTACTTC

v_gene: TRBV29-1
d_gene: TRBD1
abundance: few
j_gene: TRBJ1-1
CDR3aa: CSAGQGGLDTEAFF
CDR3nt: TGCAGCGCCGGACAGGGAGGCTTGGACACTGAAGCTTTCTTT

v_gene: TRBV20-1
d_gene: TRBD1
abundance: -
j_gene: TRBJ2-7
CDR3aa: CSARDPGQTTYEQYF
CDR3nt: TGCAGTGCTAGAGATCCGGGACAGACAACCTACGAGCAGTACTTC

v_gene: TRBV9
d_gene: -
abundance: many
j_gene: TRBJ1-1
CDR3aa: CASSPPTPFEAFF
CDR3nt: TGTGCCAGCAGTCCACCAACCCCATTTGAAGCTTTCTTT

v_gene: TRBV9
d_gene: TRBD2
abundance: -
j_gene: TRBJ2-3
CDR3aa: CASSVPSGNTYTDTQYF
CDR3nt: TGTGCCAGCAGCGTACCTAGCGGGAATACCTACACAGATACGCAGTATTTT

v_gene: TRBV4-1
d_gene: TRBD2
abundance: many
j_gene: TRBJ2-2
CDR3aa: CASSQAGGAGELFF
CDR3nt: TGCGCCAGCAGCCAAGCGGGAGGGGCCGGGGAGCTGTTTTTT

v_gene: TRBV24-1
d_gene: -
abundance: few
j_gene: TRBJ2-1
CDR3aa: CATSAVDRIYNEQFF
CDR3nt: TGTGCCACCAGTGCCGTTGACAGGATTTACAATGAGCAGTTCTTC

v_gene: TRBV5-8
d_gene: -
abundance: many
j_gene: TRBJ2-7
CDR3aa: CASRTGGPYEQYF
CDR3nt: TGTGCCAGCAGGACCGGCGGACCCTACGAGCAGTACTTC

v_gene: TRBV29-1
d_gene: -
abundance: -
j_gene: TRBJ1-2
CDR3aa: CSVEVGVGYGYTF
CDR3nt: TGCAGCGTTGAAGTGGGGGTAGGCTATGGCTACACCTTC

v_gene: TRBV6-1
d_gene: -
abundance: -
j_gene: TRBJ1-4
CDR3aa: CASSEGGANEKLFF
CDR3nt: TGTGCCAGCAGTGAAGGGGGGGCTAATGAAAAACTGTTTTTT

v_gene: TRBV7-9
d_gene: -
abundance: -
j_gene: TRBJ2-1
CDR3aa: CASSLAPLSTGNEQFF
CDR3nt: TGTGCCAGCAGCTTAGCCCCTCTATCAACGGGGAATGAGCAGTTCTTC

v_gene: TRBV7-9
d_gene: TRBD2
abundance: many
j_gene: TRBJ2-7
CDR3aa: CASSFSGWRYEQYF
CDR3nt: TGTGCCAGCAGCTTTAGCGGGTGGCGCTACGAGCAGTACTTC

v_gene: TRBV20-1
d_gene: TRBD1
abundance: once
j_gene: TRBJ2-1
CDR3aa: CSARGDSNNEQFF
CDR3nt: TGCAGTGCTAGAGGGGACAGCAACAATGAGCAGTTCTTC

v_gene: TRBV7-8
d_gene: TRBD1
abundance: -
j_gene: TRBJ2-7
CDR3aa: CASSARTGQIYEQYF
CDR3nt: TGTGCCAGCAGCGCCCGGACAGGCCAGATCTACGAGCAGTACTTC

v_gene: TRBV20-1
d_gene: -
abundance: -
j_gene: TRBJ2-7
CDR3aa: CSATIDSLYEQYF
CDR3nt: TGCAGTGCTACAATAGACAGCCTCTACGAGCAGTACTTC

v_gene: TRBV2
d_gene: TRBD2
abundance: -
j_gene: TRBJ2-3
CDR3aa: CASSVSSGRASTTDTQYF
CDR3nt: TGTGCCAGCAGTGTGTCTAGCGGGAGGGCCTCGACCACAGATACGCAGTATTTT

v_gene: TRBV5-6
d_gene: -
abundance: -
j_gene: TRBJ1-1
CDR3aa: CASSSGGWFAFF
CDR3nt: TGTGCCAGCAGCTCAGGAGGTTGGTTTGCTTTCTTT

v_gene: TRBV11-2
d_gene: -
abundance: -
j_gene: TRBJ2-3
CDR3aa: CASSPARSVTDTQYF
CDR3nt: TGTGCCAGCAGCCCAGCCCGGTCTGTGACAGATACGCAGTATTTT

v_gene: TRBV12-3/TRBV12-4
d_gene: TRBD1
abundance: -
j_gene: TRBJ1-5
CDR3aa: CASSLADRGNQPQHF
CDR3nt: TGTGCCAGCAGTTTAGCTGACAGGGGCAATCAGCCCCAGCATTTT

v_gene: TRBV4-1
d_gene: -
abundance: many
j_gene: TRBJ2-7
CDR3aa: CASSQENEQYF
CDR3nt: TGCGCCAGCAGCCAAGAAAACGAGCAGTACTTC

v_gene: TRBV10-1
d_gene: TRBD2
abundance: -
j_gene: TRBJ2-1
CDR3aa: CASSVIPGLASNEQFF
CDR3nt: TGCGCCAGCAGTGTTATACCGGGACTAGCGTCCAATGAGCAGTTCTTC

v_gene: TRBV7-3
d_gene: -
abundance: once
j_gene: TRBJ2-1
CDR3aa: CASSLVGQLASYNEQFF
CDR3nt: TGTGCCAGCAGCTTAGTAGGACAGTTGGCGTCCTACAATGAGCAGTTCTTC

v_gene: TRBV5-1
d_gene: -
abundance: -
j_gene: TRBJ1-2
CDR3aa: CASSFLTDPSSGYTF
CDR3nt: TGCGCCAGCAGCTTCCTTACGGACCCCTCAAGCGGCTACACCTTC

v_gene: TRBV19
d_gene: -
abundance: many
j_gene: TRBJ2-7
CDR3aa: CASSPWAGFNEQYF
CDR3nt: TGTGCCAGTAGTCCCTGGGCAGGGTTCAACGAGCAGTACTTC

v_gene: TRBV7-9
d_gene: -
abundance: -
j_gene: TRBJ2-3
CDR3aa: CASSPIYQGGGTDTQYF
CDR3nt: TGTGCCAGCAGCCCGATCTATCAGGGGGGCGGCACAGATACGCAGTATTTT

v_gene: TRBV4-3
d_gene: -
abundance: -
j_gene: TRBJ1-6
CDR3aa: CASSHGVSSYNSPLHF
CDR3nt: TGCGCCAGCAGCCACGGGGTTAGCTCCTATAATTCACCCCTCCACTTT

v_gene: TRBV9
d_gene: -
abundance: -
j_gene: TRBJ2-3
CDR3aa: CASSVVDSLGTDTQYF
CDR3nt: TGTGCCAGCAGCGTAGTGGATAGTTTGGGCACAGATACGCAGTATTTT

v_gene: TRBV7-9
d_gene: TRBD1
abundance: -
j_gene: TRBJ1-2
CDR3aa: CASNQGARGYTF
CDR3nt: TGTGCCAGCAACCAGGGGGCCAGAGGCTACACCTTC

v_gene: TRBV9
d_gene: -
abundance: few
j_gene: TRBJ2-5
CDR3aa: CASTPGPAGTQYF
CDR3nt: TGTGCCAGCACCCCCGGCCCGGCGGGGACCCAGTACTTC

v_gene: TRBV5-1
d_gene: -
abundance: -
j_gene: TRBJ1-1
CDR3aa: CASSHTDNTEAFF
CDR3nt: TGTGCCAGCAGCCATACAGACAACACTGAAGCTTTCTTT

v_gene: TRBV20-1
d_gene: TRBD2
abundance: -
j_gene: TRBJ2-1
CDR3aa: CSAGESGISYNEQFF
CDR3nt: TGCAGTGCTGGGGAGAGCGGGATCTCCTACAATGAGCAGTTCTTC

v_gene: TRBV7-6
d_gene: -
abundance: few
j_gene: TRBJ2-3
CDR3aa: CASSLLDRLTDTQYF
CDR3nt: TGTGCCAGCAGCTTGCTTGACAGGCTAACAGATACGCAGTATTTT

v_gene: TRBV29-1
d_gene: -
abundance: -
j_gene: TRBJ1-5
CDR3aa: CSVEVDSNQPQHF
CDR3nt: TGCAGCGTTGAGGTGGACAGCAATCAGCCCCAGCATTTT